A single sample gave rise to the 23 T cell receptor beta chains below, sequenced in a study of CD8+ T cells in alopecia areata. Extraction and reverse transcription of RNA yielded cDNA as the sequencing template. Data came from immunoSEQ multiplex PCR; TCRdb stores just in-frame clones and leaves some out. The data show roughly 250,000 clones, with 60% seen just once and about 0.9% held by the top ten. The treatment was: oral pan-JAK inhibitor, 5-10 mg twice daily. The specimen was CD4+ T cells sorted from blood, collected around week 54, from a patient treated with tofacitinib. The receptors come from a human donor with alopecia areata.

The V call is TRBV30, the J call TRBJ1-1; no clear D. The length of the CDR3 is 14 residues. Germline CDR1 and CDR2: GTSNPN and SVGIG (reference sequence). V gave up 5 bases and J gave up 2 bases, with 15 bases separating them. CDR3 amino acids: CAWVSMRANTEAFF. The CDR3 bases are TGTGCCTGGGTTTCCATGAGAGCAAACACTGAAGCTTTCTTT.

This clone has just a few counts. The identical CDR3 is also encoded by other nucleotide sequences in the sample. This chain joins TRBV4-3 and TRBJ2-5, with 12 positions matching TRBD1. V shed 6 bases and J 5 bases; nucleotides not matched to a gene: 1. CDR3 length: 13 amino acids. CDR1 and CDR2 (germline): LGHNA, YSLEER. In nucleotides, the CDR3 is TGCGCCAGCAGTGGGACAGGGGGCGAGACCCAGTACTTC. Translated: CASSGTGGETQYF.

This rearrangement joins TRBV4-1 to TRBJ2-3; 10 bases align to TRBD2. The CDR3 consists of 15 residues. Germline loops: CDR1 MGHRA, CDR2 YSYEKL. V lost 4 bases, J lost 6 bases, and 7 bases stayed unmatched. The CDR3 loop is CASSRLAGGVDTQYF. In DNA form, the CDR3 reads TGCGCCAGCAGCCGCTTAGCGGGGGGTGTGGATACGCAGTATTTT.

This clone was seen a few times. The chain joins TRBV2 to TRBJ2-3, with D possibly matching TRBD2 (6 bases). V lost 10 bases and J lost 1, with 12 bases in between. The V gene's germline CDR1 is SNHLY and CDR2 FYNNEI. This CDR3 contains 13 residues. CDR3 sequence: CATTGVRTDTQYF. CDR3 DNA: TGTGCCACAACGGGGGTACGCACAGATACGCAGTATTTT.

The chain uses TRBV5-1 and TRBJ2-3; 7 bases line up with TRBD1. CDR3 size: 16 residues. Unmatched junction bases numbered 6, after V lost 2 bases and J lost 0 bases. Germline values: CDR1 SGHRS, CDR2 YFSETQ. CDR3 protein: CASSLMGQRSTDTQYF. In DNA, the CDR3 is TGCGCCAGCAGCTTAATGGGACAGAGGAGCACAGATACGCAGTATTTT.

The CDR3 coding sequence is TGTGCCAGCAGCCTCCTCCGGGACAGGGGATACGAGCAGTACTTC. Protein product: CASSLLRDRGYEQYF. The gene calls are TRBV5-6 and TRBJ2-7; 10 bases are shared with TRBD1. Germline CDR1 and CDR2: SGHDT and YYEEEE. The CDR3 extends over 15 amino acids. Trimming at V came to 4 bases and at J to 4 bases, leaving 8 bases not matched to a gene.

This clone showed up just a few times. The J gene is TRBJ2-3, the V gene TRBV7-3; D is perhaps TRBD1 (5 bases). This CDR3 is built from 14 residues. V was trimmed by 3 bases and J by 2 bases, leaving 9 bases between them. CDR1 and CDR2 from the germline V gene are SGHTA and FQGTGA. In DNA form, the CDR3 reads TGTGCCAGCAGCTTTAGGGGTCCCACAGATACGCAGTATTTT. Translating it yields CASSFRGPTDTQYF.

This clone came up a few times. This chain joins TRBV7-2 and TRBJ2-6; D is undetermined. This CDR3 is 16 amino acids long. The germline V gene has CDR1 SGHTA and CDR2 FQGNSA. Trimming cost V 3 bases and J 0 bases, with 9 bases left between them. The CDR3: CASSLTASSGANVLTF. The DNA of the CDR3 is TGTGCCAGCAGCTTGACGGCGAGCTCTGGGGCCAACGTCCTGACTTTC. The full variable domain, completed using reference TRBV7-2 and TRBJ2-6, is GAGVSQSPSNKVTEKGKDVELRCDPISGHTALYWYRQSLGQGLEFLIYFQGNSAPDKSGLPSDRFSAERTGGSVSTLTIQRTQQEDSAVYLCASSLTASSGANVLTFGAGSRLTVL.

The V call is TRBV11-2, the J call TRBJ2-3; D unclear. Germline-derived CDR1 and CDR2 are SGHAT and FQNNGV. The CDR3 is 14 amino acids. The V end was cut by 5 bases, the J end by 2 bases, with 11 bases between. The CDR3 DNA is TGTGCCAGCAGCCCATTCCCAAACACAGATACGCAGTATTTT. Protein sequence: CASSPFPNTDTQYF.

This clone has a single count. V gene TRBV5-1 combines with J gene TRBJ2-1; D is unresolved. Germline values: CDR1 SGHRS, CDR2 YFSETQ. The CDR3 runs to 13 residues. Trimming took off 1 base at V and 8 bases at J, with 10 bases between the two ends. The chain's CDR3 is CASSLSRIDEQFF. The CDR3 DNA sequence: TGCGCCAGCAGCTTGAGCAGGATCGATGAGCAGTTCTTC.

The chain couples TRBV25-1 to TRBJ1-2; D remains ambiguous. Germline values: CDR1 MGHDK, CDR2 SYGVNS. The CDR3 contains 11 residues. Trimming left V 4 bases short and J 6 bases short, with 6 bases between. The DNA for the CDR3 is TGTGCCAGCAGTGTAAGGAATGGCTACACCTTC. It codes for CASSVRNGYTF.

This clone was counted only a few times. This rearrangement joins TRBV5-6 to TRBJ1-2; 8 positions agree with TRBD1. CDR1 and CDR2 (germline): SGHDT, YYEEEE. Unmatched junction bases numbered 6, after V lost 5 bases and J lost 0 bases. The CDR3 extends over 15 amino acids. The CDR3 sequence: CASSPKQGANYGYTF. The CDR3 DNA is TGTGCCAGCAGTCCTAAACAGGGGGCTAACTATGGCTACACCTTC.

There are a few counts of this clone. The chain couples TRBV29-1 to TRBJ1-1, with TRBD1 matching 8 bases. The V segment lost 4 bases and the J segment 5 bases; nucleotides outside the gene matches: 6. The CDR3 spans 13 residues. Germline V lookup: CDR1 SQVTM, CDR2 ANQGSEA. In DNA form, the CDR3 reads TGCAGCGTTGCCGGGACAGGCGGGACTGAAGCTTTCTTT. Amino acid sequence: CSVAGTGGTEAFF.

The genes are TRBV4-2 and TRBJ2-3; 9 nucleotides match TRBD1. Germline V gives CDR1 LGHNA, CDR2 YNFKEQ. Trimming cost V 5 bases and J 3 bases; bases outside gene matches: 6. The CDR3 has 15 amino acids. This CDR3 is CASSFGDRVTDTQYF. Here the CDR3 DNA reads TGTGCCAGCAGCTTTGGGGACAGGGTAACAGATACGCAGTATTTT.

The chain combines TRBV10-3 with TRBJ2-7; TRBD1 aligns across 9 bases. The CDR3 runs 15 residues. With 3 bases clipped from V and 6 bases from J, the junction kept 9 bases outside the gene matches. Germline values: CDR1 ENHRY, CDR2 SYGVKD. CDR3 amino acids: CAISDLRTGALEQYF. The CDR3 nucleotides read TGTGCCATCAGTGACCTTAGGACAGGGGCCCTCGAGCAGTACTTC.

This clone was recorded a few times. This chain links TRBV30 with TRBJ1-2; tentative D call: TRBD1 (6 bases). Per the germline V gene, CDR1 is GTSNPN and CDR2 is SVGIG (reference sequence). The CDR3 spans 14 residues. Deletions cut 1 base from V and 6 bases from J, with 15 bases between. The CDR3 spells CAWSGSTGVNGYTF. The CDR3 bases are TGTGCCTGGAGTGGATCGACAGGTGTGAATGGCTACACCTTC.

The genes are TRBV30 and TRBJ2-3, with D possibly TRBD1 on 6 matching bases. The germline V gene has CDR1 GTSNPN and CDR2 SVGIG (reference sequence). Trimming shortened V by 5 bases and J by 4 bases, and 13 bases separated the two germline ends. The CDR3 runs 13 residues. The CDR3 bases are TGTGCCTGGGATACAGGGAGTCCAGATACGCAGTATTTT. Its protein product is CAWDTGSPDTQYF. The full variable domain, completed using reference TRBV30 and TRBJ2-3, is SQTIHQWPATLVQPVGSPLSLECTVEGTSNPNLYWYRQAAGRGLQLLFYSVGIGQISSEVPQNLSASRPQDRQFILSSKKLLLSDSGFYLCAWDTGSPDTQYFGPGTRLTVL.

The chain links TRBV15 to TRBJ2-3; D is perhaps TRBD1 or TRBD2 (5 bases each). The CDR3 totals 14 residues. V shed 5 bases and J shed 6 bases, with 15 bases lying between them. Germline V gene sequence: CDR1 LNHNV, CDR2 YYDKDF (reference sequence). The CDR3: CATSGSGPGDTQYF. The CDR3 DNA sequence: TGTGCCACCAGCGGGTCAGGGCCGGGGGATACGCAGTATTTT.

Here the CDR3 reads CACITDSRKTQYF. CDR3 sequence (DNA): TGTGCCTGCATCACCGACTCCCGTAAGACCCAGTACTTC. The rearrangement joins TRBV30 to TRBJ2-5; unclear D gene. Trimming removed 6 bases from V and 6 bases from J, with 17 bases in between. There are 13 residues in the CDR3. The V gene's germline CDR1 is GTSNPN and CDR2 SVGIG (reference sequence).

This chain joins TRBV5-1 and TRBJ1-1; 7 bases map to TRBD1. This CDR3 has 15 residues. J gave up 1 base and V 7 bases, and 10 bases lay outside the gene matches. Per the germline V gene, CDR1 is SGHRS and CDR2 is YFSETQ. The CDR3 DNA is TGCGCCAGCGCACCATTTGGGACAGAGAACACTGAAGCTTTCTTT. Translated, it gives CASAPFGTENTEAFF. The full variable domain, completed using reference TRBV5-1 and TRBJ1-1, is KAGVTQTPRYLIKTRGQQVTLSCSPISGHRSVSWYQQTPGQGLQFLFEYFSETQRNKGNFPGRFSGRQFSNSRSEMNVSTLELGDSALYLCASAPFGTENTEAFFGQGTRLTVV.

CDR3 in amino acids: CASSPVGREPQHF. DNA of the CDR3: TGTGCCAGCTCACCAGTCGGGCGAGAGCCCCAGCATTTT. V and J are TRBV18 and TRBJ1-5; D not certain. The CDR3 runs 13 residues. Germline V gives CDR1 KGHSH, CDR2 LQKENI. Between the trimmed V and J ends, which lost 2 bases and 8 bases, there was a span of 10 bases. Drawing the rest from reference TRBV18 and TRBJ1-5, the complete variable domain is NAGVMQNPRHLVRRRGQEARLRCSPMKGHSHVYWYRQLPEEGLKFMVYLQKENIIDESGMPKERFSAEFPKEGPSILRIQQVVRGDSAAYFCASSPVGREPQHFGDGTRLSIL.

This chain uses TRBV30 with TRBJ2-1, with 9 bases lining up with TRBD1. The germline V gene has CDR1 GTSNPN and CDR2 SVGIG (reference sequence). V shed 4 bases and J 3 bases; nucleotides not matched to a gene: 4. The CDR3 has 14 residues. CDR3 bases: TGTGCCTGGACCCCGGGACAGGGCTACAATGAGCAGTTCTTC. It translates to CAWTPGQGYNEQFF.

This clone was found a few times. The sample carries other DNA sequences with the same CDR3. J is TRBJ2-5 and V is TRBV30; the D is unclear. V lost 0 bases and J 4 bases, leaving 3 bases between the germline ends. The CDR3 contains 11 residues. CDR1 and CDR2 from the germline V gene are GTSNPN and SVGIG (reference sequence). CDR3 bases: TGTGCCTGGAGTGTATTAGAGACCCAGTACTTC. Encoded protein: CAWSVLETQYF.